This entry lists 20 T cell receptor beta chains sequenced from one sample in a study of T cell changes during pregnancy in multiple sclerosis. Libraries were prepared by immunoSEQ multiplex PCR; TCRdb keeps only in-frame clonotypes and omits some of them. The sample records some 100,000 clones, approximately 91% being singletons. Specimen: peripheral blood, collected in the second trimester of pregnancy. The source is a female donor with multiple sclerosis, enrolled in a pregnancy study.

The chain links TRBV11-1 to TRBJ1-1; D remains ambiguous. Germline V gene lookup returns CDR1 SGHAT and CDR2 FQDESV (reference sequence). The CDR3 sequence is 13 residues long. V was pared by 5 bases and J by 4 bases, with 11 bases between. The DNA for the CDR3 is TGTGCCAGCAGCCCCTCGGAGGGCACTGAAGCTTTCTTT. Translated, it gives CASSPSEGTEAFF. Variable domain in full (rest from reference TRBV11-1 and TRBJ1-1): EAEVAQSPRYKITEKSQAVAFWCDPISGHATLYWYRQILGQGPELLVQFQDESVVDDSQLPKDRFSAERLKGVDSTLKIQPAELGDSAMYLCASSPSEGTEAFFGQGTRLTVV.

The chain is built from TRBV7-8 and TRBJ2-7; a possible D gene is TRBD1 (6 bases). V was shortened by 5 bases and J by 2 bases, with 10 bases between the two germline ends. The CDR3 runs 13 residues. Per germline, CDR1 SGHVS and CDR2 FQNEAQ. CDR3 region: CASSVRGTYEQYF. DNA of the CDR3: TGTGCCAGCAGCGTCAGGGGAACCTACGAGCAGTACTTC.

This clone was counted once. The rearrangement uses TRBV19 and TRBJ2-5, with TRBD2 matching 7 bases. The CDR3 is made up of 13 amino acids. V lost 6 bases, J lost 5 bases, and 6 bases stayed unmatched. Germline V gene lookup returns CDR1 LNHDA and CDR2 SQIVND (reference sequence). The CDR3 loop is CASRRRGGETQYF. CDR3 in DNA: TGTGCCAGTAGGAGAAGGGGAGGGGAGACCCAGTACTTC.

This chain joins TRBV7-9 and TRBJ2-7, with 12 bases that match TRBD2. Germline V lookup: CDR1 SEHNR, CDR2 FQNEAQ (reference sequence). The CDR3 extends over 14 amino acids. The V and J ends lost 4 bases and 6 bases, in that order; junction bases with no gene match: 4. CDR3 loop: CASSWGLAGSEQYF. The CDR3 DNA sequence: TGTGCCAGCAGCTGGGGACTAGCGGGCTCCGAGCAGTACTTC.

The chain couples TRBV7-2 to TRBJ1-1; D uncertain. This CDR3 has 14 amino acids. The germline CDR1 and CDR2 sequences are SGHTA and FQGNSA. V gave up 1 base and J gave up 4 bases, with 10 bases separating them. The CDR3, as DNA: TGTGCCAGCAGCTTAGAGGTCAGGCTCACTGAAGCTTTCTTT. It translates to CASSLEVRLTEAFF.

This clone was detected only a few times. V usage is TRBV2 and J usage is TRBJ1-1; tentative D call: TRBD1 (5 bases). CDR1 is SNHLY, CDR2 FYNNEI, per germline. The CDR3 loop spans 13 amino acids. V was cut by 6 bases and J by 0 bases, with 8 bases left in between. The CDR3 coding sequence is TGTGCCAGCAGGGGACTCCTGAACACTGAAGCTTTCTTT. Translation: CASRGLLNTEAFF. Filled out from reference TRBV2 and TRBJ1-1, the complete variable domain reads EPEVTQTPSHQVTQMGQEVILRCVPISNHLYFYWYRQILGQKVEFLVSFYNNEISEKSEIFDDQFSVERPDGSNFTLKIRSTKLEDSAMYFCASRGLLNTEAFFGQGTRLTVV.

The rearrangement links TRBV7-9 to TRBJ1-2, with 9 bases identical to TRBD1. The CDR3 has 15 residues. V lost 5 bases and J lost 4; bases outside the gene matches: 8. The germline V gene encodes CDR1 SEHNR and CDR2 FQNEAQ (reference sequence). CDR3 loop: CASSRGGQGGYGYTF. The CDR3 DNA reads TGTGCCAGCAGCCGTGGGGGACAGGGAGGCTATGGCTACACCTTC.

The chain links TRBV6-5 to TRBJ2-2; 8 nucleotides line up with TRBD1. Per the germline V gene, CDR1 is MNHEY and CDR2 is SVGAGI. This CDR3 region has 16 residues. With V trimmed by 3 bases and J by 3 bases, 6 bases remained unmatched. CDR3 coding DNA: TGTGCCAGCAGTTATAGACAGGGGTTTTACACCGGGGAGCTGTTTTTT. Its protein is CASSYRQGFYTGELFF.

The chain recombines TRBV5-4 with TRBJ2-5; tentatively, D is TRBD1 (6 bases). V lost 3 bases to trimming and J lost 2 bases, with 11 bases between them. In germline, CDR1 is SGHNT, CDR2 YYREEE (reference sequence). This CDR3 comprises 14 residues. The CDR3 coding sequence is TGTGCCAGCAGCTCAGGACAGACTCAAGAGACCCAGTACTTC. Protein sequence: CASSSGQTQETQYF.

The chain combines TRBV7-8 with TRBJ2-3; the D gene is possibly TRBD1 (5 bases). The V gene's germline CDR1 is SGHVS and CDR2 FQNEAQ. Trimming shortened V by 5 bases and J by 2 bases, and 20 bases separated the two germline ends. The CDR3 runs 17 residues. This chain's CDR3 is CASSTPLVGAYTDTQYF. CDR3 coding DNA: TGTGCCAGCAGCACACCACTCGTAGGGGCTTACACAGATACGCAGTATTTT.

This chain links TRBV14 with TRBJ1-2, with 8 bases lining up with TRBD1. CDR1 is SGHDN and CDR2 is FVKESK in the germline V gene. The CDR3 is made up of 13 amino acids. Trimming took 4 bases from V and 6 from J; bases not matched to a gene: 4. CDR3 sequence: CASSRQGRDGYTF. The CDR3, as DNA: TGTGCCAGCAGCCGACAGGGGAGGGATGGCTACACCTTC. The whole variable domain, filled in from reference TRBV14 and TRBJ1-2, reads EAGVTQFPSHSVIEKGQTVTLRCDPISGHDNLYWYRRVMGKEIKFLLHFVKESKQDESGMPNNRFLAERTGGTYSTLKVQPAELEDSGVYFCASSRQGRDGYTFGSGTRLTVV.

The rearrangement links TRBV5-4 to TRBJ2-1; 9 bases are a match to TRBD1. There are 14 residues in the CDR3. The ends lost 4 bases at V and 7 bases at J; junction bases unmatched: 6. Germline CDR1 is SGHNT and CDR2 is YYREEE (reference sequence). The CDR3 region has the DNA TGTGCCAGCAGCGAGCCGGGACAGGGAAATGAGCAGTTCTTC. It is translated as CASSEPGQGNEQFF.

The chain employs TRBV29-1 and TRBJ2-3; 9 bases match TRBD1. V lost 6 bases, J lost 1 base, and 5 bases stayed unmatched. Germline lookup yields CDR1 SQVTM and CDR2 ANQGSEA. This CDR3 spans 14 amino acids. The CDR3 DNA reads TGCAGCGTAAACAGGGGGCAGGGCACAGATACGCAGTATTTT. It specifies CSVNRGQGTDTQYF.

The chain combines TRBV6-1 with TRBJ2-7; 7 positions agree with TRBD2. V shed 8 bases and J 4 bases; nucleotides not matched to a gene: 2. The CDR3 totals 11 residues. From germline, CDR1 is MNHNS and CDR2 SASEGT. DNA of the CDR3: TGTGCCAGCTGGGGGGGATACGAGCAGTACTTC. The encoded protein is CASWGGYEQYF.

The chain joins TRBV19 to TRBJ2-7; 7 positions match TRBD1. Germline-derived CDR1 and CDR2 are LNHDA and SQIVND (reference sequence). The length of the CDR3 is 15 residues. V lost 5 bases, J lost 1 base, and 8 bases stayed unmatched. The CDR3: CASSALQGRSYEQYF. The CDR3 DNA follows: TGTGCCAGTAGTGCGCTACAGGGGAGATCCTACGAGCAGTACTTC.

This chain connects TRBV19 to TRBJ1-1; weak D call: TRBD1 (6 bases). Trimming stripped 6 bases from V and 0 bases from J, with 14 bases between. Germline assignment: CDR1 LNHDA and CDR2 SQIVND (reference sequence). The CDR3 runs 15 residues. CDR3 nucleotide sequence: TGTGCCAGTAGATCGGGGGGGCAGATGAACACTGAAGCTTTCTTT. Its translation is CASRSGGQMNTEAFF.

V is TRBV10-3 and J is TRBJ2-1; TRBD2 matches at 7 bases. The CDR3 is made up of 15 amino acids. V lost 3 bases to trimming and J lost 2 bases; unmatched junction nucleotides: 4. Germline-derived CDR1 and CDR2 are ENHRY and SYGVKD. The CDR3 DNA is TGTGCCATCAGTGAAACCAGCGGGACCTACAATGAGCAGTTCTTC. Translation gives CAISETSGTYNEQFF.

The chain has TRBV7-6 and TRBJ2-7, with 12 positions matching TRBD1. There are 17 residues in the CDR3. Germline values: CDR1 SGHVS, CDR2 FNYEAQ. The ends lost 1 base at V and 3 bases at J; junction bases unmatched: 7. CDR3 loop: CASSLESRDRGHYEQYF. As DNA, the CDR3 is TGTGCCAGCAGCTTAGAGTCCCGGGACAGGGGGCACTACGAGCAGTACTTC.

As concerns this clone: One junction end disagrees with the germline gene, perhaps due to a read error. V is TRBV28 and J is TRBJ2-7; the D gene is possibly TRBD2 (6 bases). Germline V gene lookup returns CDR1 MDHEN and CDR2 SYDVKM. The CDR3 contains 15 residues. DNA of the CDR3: TGTGCCAGCAAACCCGGCGGGGTGGCTTCCTCCGAGCAGTACTTC. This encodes CASKPGGVASSEQYF.

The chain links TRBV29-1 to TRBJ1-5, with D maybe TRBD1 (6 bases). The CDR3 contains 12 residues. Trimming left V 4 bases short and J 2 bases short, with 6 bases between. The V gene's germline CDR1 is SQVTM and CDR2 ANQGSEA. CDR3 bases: TGCAGCGTTGGGACAGGCAATCAGCCCCAGCATTTT. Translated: CSVGTGNQPQHF.